Presented here are 23 T cell receptor beta chains from one specimen sequenced in a study of cytomegalovirus exposure and HLA in healthy donors. The study ran its PCR with 60 Vbeta and 13 Jbeta primers. Data came from immunoSEQ multiplex PCR; TCRdb stores just in-frame clones and leaves some out. The sample consists of 150,000 to 200,000 clones, around 80% of them appearing once. The sequencing sample was made of PBMCs. The receptor set was obtained from a woman in her thirties or forties in good health and CMV-seronegative.

The CDR3 is CASSPPGSYEQYF. The CDR3 nucleotides read TGTGCCAGCAGCCCCCCGGGTTCCTACGAGCAGTACTTC. The chain carries TRBV9 and TRBJ2-7, with D unclear. The CDR3 is 13 residues long. V lost 4 bases to trimming and J lost 1 base, with 9 bases between them. Germline values: CDR1 SGDLS, CDR2 YYNGEE. The full variable domain, in which reference TRBV9 and TRBJ2-7 provide the parts outside the CDR3, is DSGVTQTPKHLITATGQRVTLRCSPRSGDLSVYWYQQSLDQGLQFLIQYYNGEERAKGNILERFSAQQFPDLHSELNLSSLELGDSALYFCASSPPGSYEQYFGPGTRLTVT.

The chain recombines TRBV30 with TRBJ1-4; D possibly corresponds to TRBD1 (5 bases). Germline values: CDR1 GTSNPN, CDR2 SVGIG (reference sequence). V lost 0 bases, J lost 8 bases, and 7 bases lay in between. The CDR3 is 12 amino acids. DNA for the CDR3: TGTGCCTGGAGTGTGGGGGGGGAAAAACTGTTTTTT. Translating gives CAWSVGGEKLFF.

In this sample, this clone turned up a few times. The rearrangement uses TRBV5-8 and TRBJ2-6; D is unclear. This CDR3 has 15 residues. Germline lookup yields CDR1 SGHTS and CDR2 YDEGEE. Trimming left V 0 bases short and J 0 bases short, with 4 bases between. CDR3 protein: CASSLVLSGANVLTF. CDR3 bases: TGTGCCAGCAGCTTGGTTCTCTCTGGGGCCAACGTCCTGACTTTC. Using reference TRBV5-8 and TRBJ2-6 for the parts outside the CDR3, the full variable domain is EAGVTQSPTHLIKTRGQQATLRCSPISGHTSVYWYQQALGLGLQFLLWYDEGEERNRGNFPPRFSGRQFPNYSSELNVNALELEDSALYLCASSLVLSGANVLTFGAGSRLTVL.

The rearrangement uses TRBV25-1 and TRBJ1-2; D is undetermined. Germline CDR1 MGHDK, CDR2 SYGVNS. V was trimmed by 6 bases and J by 6 bases, leaving 8 bases between them. This CDR3 region has 11 residues. The CDR3 here is CASRRSNGYTF. CDR3 DNA: TGTGCCAGCAGGAGGAGTAATGGCTACACCTTC.

V gene TRBV2 combines with J gene TRBJ2-7; D possibly corresponds to TRBD1 (5 bases). The CDR3 length is 12 residues. Trimming stripped 6 bases from V and 2 bases from J, with 8 bases between. In germline, CDR1 is SNHLY, CDR2 FYNNEI. In nucleotides, the CDR3 is TGTGCCAGCAGCCCGGACACCTACGAGCAGTACTTC. It encodes CASSPDTYEQYF. The variable domain in full, with the rest retrieved from reference TRBV2 and TRBJ2-7, is EPEVTQTPSHQVTQMGQEVILRCVPISNHLYFYWYRQILGQKVEFLVSFYNNEISEKSEIFDDQFSVERPDGSNFTLKIRSTKLEDSAMYFCASSPDTYEQYFGPGTRLTVT.

The CDR3 DNA is TGTGCCAGCAGCTTAACGGCGGTCTCTGGAAACACCATATATTTT. This gives the protein CASSLTAVSGNTIYF. This chain uses TRBV7-9 with TRBJ1-3; D not certain. The CDR3 sequence is 15 residues long. Trimming took 2 bases from V and 0 from J, leaving 8 bases between them. Germline loops: CDR1 SEHNR, CDR2 FQNEAQ (reference sequence).

This rearrangement joins TRBV30 to TRBJ2-7; a weak D match, TRBD1 (6 bases). Per germline, CDR1 GTSNPN and CDR2 SVGIG (reference sequence). V lost 5 bases and J 2 bases, leaving 16 bases between the germline ends. The CDR3 loop spans 14 amino acids. The CDR3 nucleotides are TGTGCCTGGGGGCGAGGGGGTTTCGCCTACGAGCAGTACTTC. It specifies CAWGRGGFAYEQYF.

This clone has just one count. V gene TRBV29-1 combines with J gene TRBJ2-5; the D gene is possibly TRBD1 (5 bases). The J call may be in error: the DNA end matches TRBJ2-7 better. Germline V CDR1 and CDR2: SQVTM, ANQGSEA. CDR3 length equals 12 residues. The CDR3 sequence is CSVERGLNEQYF. The CDR3 DNA is TGCAGCGTTGAAAGGGGTCTGAACGAGCAGTACTTC.

The chain couples TRBV2 to TRBJ1-4, with a tentative D call TRBD1 (6 bases). The germline gives CDR1 SNHLY, CDR2 FYNNEI. This CDR3 contains 15 residues. V lost 2 bases, J lost 8 bases, and 15 bases lay in between. CDR3 loop: CASSESWDIGEKLFF. Here the CDR3 DNA reads TGTGCCAGCAGTGAAAGTTGGGACATTGGGGAAAAACTGTTTTTT.

The V and J genes are TRBV7-3 and TRBJ1-1, with D possibly matching TRBD1 (5 bases). Germline CDR1 SGHTA, CDR2 FQGTGA. CDR3 length equals 14 residues. V lost 5 bases, J lost 6 bases, and 16 bases lay in between. The CDR3 spells CASSPGGMGAEAFF. DNA of the CDR3: TGTGCCAGCAGCCCCGGGGGAATGGGAGCTGAAGCTTTCTTT.

This clone was seen a few times. The CDR3 loop is CASGLVNLRETQYF. The DNA for the CDR3 is TGTGCTAGTGGTTTGGTAAACCTGAGGGAGACCCAGTACTTC. This chain links TRBV12-5 with TRBJ2-5; D remains unclear. Germline CDR1 reads LGHNT; CDR2 reads FRNRAP. The CDR3 consists of 14 residues. V lost 0 bases, J lost 5 bases, and 10 bases lay in between.

The V and J genes are TRBV28 and TRBJ1-2, with 7 bases identical to TRBD1. Germline V lookup: CDR1 MDHEN, CDR2 SYDVKM. The CDR3 runs 13 residues. The trim removed 6 bases at V and 1 base at J, leaving 2 bases unmatched. This chain's CDR3 is CASRHRGNYGYTF. The DNA of the CDR3 is TGTGCCAGCAGACACAGGGGTAACTATGGCTACACCTTC.

This clone has just one count. The V call is TRBV5-1, the J call TRBJ1-3; D is undetermined. This CDR3 region has 14 residues. Germline values: CDR1 SGHRS, CDR2 YFSETQ. The V end was cut by 1 base, the J end by 0 bases, with 5 bases between. The CDR3: CASSLSDSGNTIYF. In DNA form, the CDR3 reads TGCGCCAGCAGCTTGTCAGACTCTGGAAACACCATATATTTT.

J is TRBJ2-1 and V is TRBV2; D is perhaps TRBD1 (6 bases). The germline CDR1 and CDR2 sequences are SNHLY and FYNNEI. The V and J ends lost 6 bases and 0 bases respectively, with 6 bases between them. The CDR3 is 13 residues long. The CDR3 region is CASRGASYNEQFF. Here the CDR3 DNA reads TGTGCCAGCAGGGGGGCCTCCTACAATGAGCAGTTCTTC.

The rearrangement uses TRBV30 and TRBJ2-3; tentatively, D is TRBD1 (6 bases). This CDR3 spans 12 amino acids. The germline V gene encodes CDR1 GTSNPN and CDR2 SVGIG (reference sequence). Trimming took 8 bases from V and 2 from J, leaving 11 bases between them. Here the CDR3 reads CARRGYTDTQYF. The CDR3, as DNA: TGTGCCCGAAGGGGGTACACAGATACGCAGTATTTT.

This chain joins TRBV14 and TRBJ1-3; TRBD1 is a possible D gene (6 bases). The CDR3 runs 14 residues. Germline values: CDR1 SGHDN, CDR2 FVKESK. V lost 4 bases and J 7 bases, leaving 14 bases between the germline ends. In DNA, the CDR3 is TGTGCCAGCAGCCTTCAGGACAGATCGAACACCATATATTTT. It translates to CASSLQDRSNTIYF.

V and J are TRBV5-1 and TRBJ1-5; 7 bases fit TRBD1. The length of the CDR3 is 15 residues. Looked up from germline, CDR1 is SGHRS and CDR2 is YFSETQ. With V trimmed by 0 bases and J by 3 bases, 3 bases remained unmatched. This chain's CDR3 is CASSLDGTVNQPQHF. CDR3 DNA sequence: TGCGCCAGCAGCTTGGATGGGACAGTCAATCAGCCCCAGCATTTT.

The chain has TRBV9 and TRBJ2-2; maybe TRBD2 (5 bases). Germline values: CDR1 SGDLS, CDR2 YYNGEE. This CDR3 spans 14 amino acids. V was clipped by 1 base and J by 5 bases, with 9 bases between them. In DNA, the CDR3 is TGTGCCAGCAGCGTATACGGCGGGACCGGGGAGCTGTTTTTT. It translates to CASSVYGGTGELFF. The full variable domain, rest sourced from reference TRBV9 and TRBJ2-2, is DSGVTQTPKHLITATGQRVTLRCSPRSGDLSVYWYQQSLDQGLQFLIQYYNGEERAKGNILERFSAQQFPDLHSELNLSSLELGDSALYFCASSVYGGTGELFFGEGSRLTVL.

The chain is built from TRBV5-6 and TRBJ2-3; 8 bases match TRBD2. The J segment lost 1 base and the V segment lost 5 bases, leaving 6 bases of the junction unmatched. CDR1 is SGHDT and CDR2 is YYEEEE in the germline V gene. The CDR3 loop spans 15 amino acids. As DNA, the CDR3 is TGTGCCAGCAGTCCTGACGGGGGGGGCACAGATACGCAGTATTTT. This translates into CASSPDGGGTDTQYF.

V usage is TRBV6-1 and J usage is TRBJ1-2; tentative D call: TRBD1 (5 bases). Germline CDR1 is MNHNS and CDR2 is SASEGT. The CDR3 contains 13 residues. Trimming cost V 3 bases and J 4 bases, with 9 bases left between them. CDR3 coding DNA: TGTGCCAGCAGTGAGAGGCAGGGCTATGGCTACACCTTC. The encoded protein is CASSERQGYGYTF.

The V and J genes are TRBV5-1 and TRBJ2-7; maybe TRBD2 (5 bases). CDR3 length equals 16 residues. The germline gives CDR1 SGHRS, CDR2 YFSETQ. Trimming pared 4 bases from V and 0 bases from J, leaving 17 bases between. The CDR3 nucleotides are TGCGCCAGCAGCACCGGACTCGTCCTAAGCTCCTACGAGCAGTACTTC. This codes for CASSTGLVLSSYEQYF.

The sample holds a few counts of this clone. The chain joins TRBV5-1 to TRBJ1-1, with a weak D call TRBD1 (6 bases). CDR3 length: 13 residues. The germline V gene has CDR1 SGHRS and CDR2 YFSETQ. Trimming cost V 4 bases and J 1 base, with 8 bases left between them. Here the CDR3 DNA reads TGCGCCAGCAGCCAACAGGGGAACACTGAAGCTTTCTTT. Translation gives CASSQQGNTEAFF.

This clone was counted only a few times. The rearrangement uses TRBV30 and TRBJ2-2; D may be TRBD1 (6 bases). The CDR3 extends over 13 amino acids. Germline V gene lookup returns CDR1 GTSNPN and CDR2 SVGIG (reference sequence). V was trimmed by 4 bases and J by 10 bases, leaving 16 bases between them. CDR3: CAWNRAPLSELFF. In nucleotides, the CDR3 is TGTGCCTGGAACAGGGCCCCCCTGTCGGAGCTGTTTTTT.